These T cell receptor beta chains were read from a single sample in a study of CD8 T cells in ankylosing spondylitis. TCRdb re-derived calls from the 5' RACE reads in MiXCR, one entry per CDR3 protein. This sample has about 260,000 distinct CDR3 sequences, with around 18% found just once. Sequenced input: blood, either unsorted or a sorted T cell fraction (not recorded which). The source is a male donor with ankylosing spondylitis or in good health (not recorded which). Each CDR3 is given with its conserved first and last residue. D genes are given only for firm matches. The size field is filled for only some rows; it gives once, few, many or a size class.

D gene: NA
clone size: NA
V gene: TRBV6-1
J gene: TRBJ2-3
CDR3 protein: CASIEDTQYF
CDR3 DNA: TGTGCCAGCATCGAGGATACGCAGTATTTT

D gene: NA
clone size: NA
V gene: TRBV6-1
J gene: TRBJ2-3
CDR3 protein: CASSLNGGPSTDTQYF
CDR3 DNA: TGTGCCAGCAGTCTCAACGGGGGGCCAAGCACAGATACGCAGTATTTT

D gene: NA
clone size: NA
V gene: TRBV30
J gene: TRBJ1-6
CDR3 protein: CAWSILTSSYNSPLHF
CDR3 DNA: TGTGCCTGGAGTATCTTAACTAGCTCCTATAATTCACCCCTCCACTTT

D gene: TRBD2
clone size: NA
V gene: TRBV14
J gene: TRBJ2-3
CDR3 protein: CASSQELAGGPADTQYF
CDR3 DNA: TGTGCCAGCAGCCAAGAGTTAGCGGGAGGGCCCGCAGATACGCAGTATTTT

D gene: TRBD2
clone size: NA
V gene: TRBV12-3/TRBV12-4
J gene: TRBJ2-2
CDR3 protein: CASRTGLAGGNGELFF
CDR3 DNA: TGTGCCAGCAGAACCGGACTAGCGGGAGGGAACGGGGAGCTGTTTTTT

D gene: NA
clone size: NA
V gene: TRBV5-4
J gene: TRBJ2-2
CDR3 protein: CASSREWDNTGELFF
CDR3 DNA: TGTGCCAGCAGCCGGGAGTGGGATAACACCGGGGAGCTGTTTTTT

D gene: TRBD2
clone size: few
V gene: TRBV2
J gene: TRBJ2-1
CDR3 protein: CASRRTSGELNEQFF
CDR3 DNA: TGTGCCAGCAGACGGACTAGCGGGGAATTAAATGAGCAGTTCTTC

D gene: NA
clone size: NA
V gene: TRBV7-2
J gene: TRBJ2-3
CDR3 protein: CASSDSSQAYDGGYF
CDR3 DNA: TGTGCCAGCAGCGATTCGAGCCAGGCCTATGATGGTGGGTATTTT

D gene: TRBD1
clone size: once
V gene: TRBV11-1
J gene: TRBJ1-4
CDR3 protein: CASSLVAGTVRSTNEKLFF
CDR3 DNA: TGTGCCAGCAGCTTAGTGGCCGGGACAGTAAGATCAACTAATGAAAAACTGTTTTTT

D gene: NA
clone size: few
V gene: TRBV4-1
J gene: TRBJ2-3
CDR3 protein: CASSQEGGDTQYF
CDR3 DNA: TGCGCCAGCAGCCAAGAGGGGGGAGATACGCAGTATTTT

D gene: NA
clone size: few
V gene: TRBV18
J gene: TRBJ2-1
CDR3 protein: CASSPGHSYNEQFF
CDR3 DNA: TGTGCCAGCTCACCAGGTCACTCCTACAATGAGCAGTTCTTC

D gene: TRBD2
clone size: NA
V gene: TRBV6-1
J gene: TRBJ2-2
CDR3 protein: CASIPDGGAFLGELFF
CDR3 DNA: TGTGCCAGCATTCCAGACGGGGGGGCCTTCCTCGGGGAGCTGTTTTTT

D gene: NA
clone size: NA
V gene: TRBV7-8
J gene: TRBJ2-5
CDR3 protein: CASSLELVKGTQYF
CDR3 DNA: TGTGCCAGCAGCTTAGAACTAGTCAAAGGGACCCAGTACTTC

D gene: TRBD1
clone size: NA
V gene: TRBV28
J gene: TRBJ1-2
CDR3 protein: CASSNNRGRDGYTF
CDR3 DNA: TGTGCCAGCAGCAACAACAGGGGAAGGGATGGCTACACCTTC

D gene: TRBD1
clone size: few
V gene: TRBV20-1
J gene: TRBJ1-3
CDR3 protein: CSARDPRQGRVAGNTIYF
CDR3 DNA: TGCAGTGCTAGAGATCCGCGACAGGGGCGCGTTGCTGGAAACACCATATATTTT

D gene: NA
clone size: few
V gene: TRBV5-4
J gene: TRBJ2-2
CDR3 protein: CASSLRVSGELFF
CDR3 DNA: TGTGCCAGCAGCTTGAGAGTCTCCGGGGAGCTGTTTTTT

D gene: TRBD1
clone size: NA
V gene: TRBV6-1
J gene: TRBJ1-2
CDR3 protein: CASSRQGPYGYTF
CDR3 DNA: TGTGCCAGCAGTCGACAGGGCCCCTATGGCTACACCTTC

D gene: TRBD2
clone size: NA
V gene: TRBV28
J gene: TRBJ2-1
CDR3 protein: CASSSNAGTSLNEQFF
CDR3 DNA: TGTGCCAGCAGTTCGAACGCCGGGACTAGTTTAAATGAGCAGTTCTTC

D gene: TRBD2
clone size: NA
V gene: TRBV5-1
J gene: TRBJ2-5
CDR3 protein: CASSRPGTNKETQYF
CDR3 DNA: TGCGCCAGCAGTAGGCCCGGGACTAACAAAGAGACCCAGTACTTC

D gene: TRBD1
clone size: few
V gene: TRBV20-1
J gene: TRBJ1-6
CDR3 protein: CSAPTGGNSPLHF
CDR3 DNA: TGCAGTGCTCCGACAGGGGGCAATTCACCCCTCCACTTT

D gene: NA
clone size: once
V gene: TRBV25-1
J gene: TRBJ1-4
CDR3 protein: CASSERVADEKLFF
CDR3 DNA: TGTGCCAGCAGTGAACGGGTAGCGGACGAAAAACTGTTTTTT

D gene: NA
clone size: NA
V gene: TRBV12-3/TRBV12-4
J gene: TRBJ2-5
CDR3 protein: CASSLWTDETQYF
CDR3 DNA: TGTGCCAGCAGTTTATGGACAGACGAGACCCAGTACTTC

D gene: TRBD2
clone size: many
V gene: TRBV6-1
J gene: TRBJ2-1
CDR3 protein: CASSELVPGGPNEQFF
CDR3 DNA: TGTGCCAGCAGTGAATTGGTACCGGGAGGGCCGAATGAGCAGTTCTTC

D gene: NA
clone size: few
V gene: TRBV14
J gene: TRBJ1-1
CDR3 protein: CASSQGGVYTEAFF
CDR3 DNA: TGTGCCAGCAGCCAAGGGGGGGTCTACACTGAAGCTTTCTTT

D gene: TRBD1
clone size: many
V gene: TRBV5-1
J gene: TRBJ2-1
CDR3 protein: CASSLGLQGAGWDNEQFF
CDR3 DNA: TGCGCCAGCAGCTTGGGGCTGCAGGGGGCAGGTTGGGACAATGAGCAGTTCTTC

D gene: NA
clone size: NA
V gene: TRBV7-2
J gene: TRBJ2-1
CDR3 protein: CASSLWRALRNEQFF
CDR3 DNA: TGTGCCAGCAGCTTATGGCGGGCCTTAAGGAATGAGCAGTTCTTC

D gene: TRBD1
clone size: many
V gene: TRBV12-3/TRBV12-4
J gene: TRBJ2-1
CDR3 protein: CASSLRGQGYNEQFF
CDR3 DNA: TGTGCCAGCAGCCTACGAGGACAGGGGTACAATGAGCAGTTCTTC

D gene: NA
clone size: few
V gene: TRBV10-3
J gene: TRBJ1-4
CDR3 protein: CAISELAGQEKLFF
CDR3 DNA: TGTGCCATCAGTGAGCTTGCGGGGCAGGAAAAACTGTTTTTT

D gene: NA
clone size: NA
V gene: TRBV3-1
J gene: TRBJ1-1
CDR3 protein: CASSQDAPNTEAFF
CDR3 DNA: TGTGCCAGCAGCCAAGATGCCCCGAACACTGAAGCTTTCTTT

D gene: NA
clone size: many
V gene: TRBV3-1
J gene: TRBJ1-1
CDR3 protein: CASSQDLGLPNTEAFF
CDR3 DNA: TGTGCCAGCAGCCAAGATTTAGGTTTACCGAACACTGAAGCTTTCTTT

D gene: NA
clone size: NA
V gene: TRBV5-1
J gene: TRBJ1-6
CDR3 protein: CASSLDRPYNSPLHF
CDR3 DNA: TGCGCCAGCAGCTTGGACCGGCCGTATAATTCACCCCTCCACTTT

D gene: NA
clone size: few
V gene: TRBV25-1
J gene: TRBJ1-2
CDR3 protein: CASSEYGVGYTF
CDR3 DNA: TGTGCCAGCAGTGAATATGGCGTGGGCTACACCTTC

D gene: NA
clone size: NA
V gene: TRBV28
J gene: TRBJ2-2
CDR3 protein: CASTSEEQGGTGELFF
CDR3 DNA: TGTGCCAGCACCTCGGAGGAGCAGGGTGGCACCGGGGAGCTGTTTTTT

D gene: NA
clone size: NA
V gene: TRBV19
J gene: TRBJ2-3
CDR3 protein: CASSTGTSSTDTQYF
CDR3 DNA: TGTGCCAGTAGTACAGGGACATCTAGCACAGATACGCAGTATTTT

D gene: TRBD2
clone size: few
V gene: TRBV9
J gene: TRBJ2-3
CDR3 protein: CASSVVASGLTDTQYF
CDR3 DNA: TGTGCCAGCAGCGTAGTGGCTAGCGGCCTCACAGATACGCAGTATTTT

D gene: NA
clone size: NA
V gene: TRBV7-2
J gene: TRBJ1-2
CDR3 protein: CASSLSQESRAF
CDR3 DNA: TGTGCCAGCAGCTTATCCCAGGAATCTAGGGCCTTC

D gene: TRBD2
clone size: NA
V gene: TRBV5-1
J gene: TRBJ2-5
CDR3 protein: CASSFTLAGGETQYF
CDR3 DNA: TGCGCCAGCAGCTTCACCCTAGCGGGAGGGGAGACCCAGTACTTC

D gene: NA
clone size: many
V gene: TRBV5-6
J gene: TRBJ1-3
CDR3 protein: CASSSTTGNTIYF
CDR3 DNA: TGTGCCAGCAGCTCAACGACAGGAAACACCATATATTTT

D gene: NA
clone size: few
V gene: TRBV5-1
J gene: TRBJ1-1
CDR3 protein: CASSPDSGTEAFF
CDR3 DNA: TGCGCCAGCAGCCCAGACTCGGGCACTGAAGCTTTCTTT

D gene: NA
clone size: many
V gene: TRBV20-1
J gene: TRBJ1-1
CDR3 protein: CSAPWNTEAFF
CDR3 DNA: TGCAGTGCCCCTTGGAACACTGAAGCTTTCTTT